This T cell receptor beta chain was captured by sequencing in a study of blood T cell repertoires in COVID-19. Overall study context: Italy, Spain and the United States were the sources of the convalescent and acute COVID-19 samples. The analysed material was cDNA or gDNA that came from T cells, B-cell-depleted T cells, or PBMCs.

As originally analysed: Quantification of nucleated cells was approximated via reference gene primer amplification. TCRdb keeps only in-frame clones here, not all; method: immunoSEQ multiplex PCR. That table supplies the V and J calls and clone size; D and trimming were determined from the DNA. Among 300,000 to 450,000 clones listed, 85% were seen once. CDR1 DFQATT and CDR2 SNEGSKA come from the germline V gene (reference sequence). V trimming: 3 bases; J trimming: 1 base; junction bases outside the gene matches: 8. The CDR3 totals 15 residues. The sequenced sample was peripheral blood. The clonotype originates from a woman between 18 and 29 years old with acute or convalescent COVID-19. The chain has TRBV20-1 and TRBJ1-2, with TRBD1 identical over 7 bases. CDR3 region: CSASPSTGFNYGYTF. DNA of the CDR3: TGCAGTGCTAGTCCCTCGACAGGGTTTAACTATGGCTACACCTTC.